Included here is one T cell receptor beta chain sequence, with context. The V and J ends lost 2 bases and 5 bases respectively, with 12 bases between them. The germline gives CDR1 KGHSH, CDR2 LQKENI. The CDR3 runs 15 residues. Only in-frame clones appear in the TCRdb table, and some are missing; sequencing was by immunoSEQ multiplex PCR. The sample lists about 270,000 clones, 80% to 90% occurring once. The data originate from a study of blood T cell repertoires in COVID-19. Study-level background: The United States, Italy and Spain provided the acute and convalescent COVID-19 samples.

This sequence joins TRBV18 and TRBJ2-2; D perhaps matches TRBD2 (5 bases). Sequenced sample: peripheral blood. The clonotype comes from a woman in her twenties or thirties with COVID-19, enrolled during active disease. This CDR3 is CASSPLARRTGELFF. CDR3 bases: TGTGCCAGCTCACCATTAGCGAGGCGGACCGGGGAGCTGTTTTTT.